This TCR beta chain was documented in a study of blood T cell repertoires in COVID-19. In the study overall: Italy, Spain and the United States were the sources of the convalescent and acute COVID-19 samples.

In the original workflow: Reference gene primers were amplified, and this amplification served to estimate nucleated cell counts. Clones were read by immunoSEQ multiplex PCR, and TCRdb kept only the in-frame ones, dropping some. Clone size and the V and J calls come from that table; the DNA yielded D and trimming. The table includes about 480,000 clones, 75% to 90% detected once. Participant-reported clinical history was the basis for cohort assignment. V was shortened by 4 bases and J by 9 bases, with 8 bases between the two germline ends. CDR1 and CDR2 from the germline V gene are SSHAT and FNYEAQ (reference sequence). The CDR3 totals 11 residues. This clone was picked up one time.

This TCR was sampled from a woman aged 55-69 years who had recovered from COVID-19. Sample: PBMCs or T cells enriched from blood (not recorded which). The V and J genes are TRBV7-7 and TRBJ2-3; D possibly corresponds to TRBD2 (6 bases). CDR3 bases: TGTGCCAGCAGCTCGGGAGAAACGCAGTATTTT. It is translated as CASSSGETQYF.